Shown below are 32 T cell receptor beta chains from a single sample sequenced in a study of graft-versus-host responses after intestinal transplantation. Data came from immunoSEQ multiplex PCR; TCRdb stores just in-frame clones and leaves some out. The sample has roughly 13,000 clones; roughly 84% are singletons. The sample here was PBMCs, taken around 290 days after intestinal transplant. These receptors all come from a human patient who received an intestinal transplant, so some T cells may come from the graft donor.

The chain links TRBV18 to TRBJ1-1; no clear D gene. V lost 3 bases, J lost 1 base, and 9 bases lay in between. The CDR3 length is 14 residues. In germline, CDR1 is KGHSH, CDR2 LQKENI. This CDR3 is CASSPGRRNTEAFF. The CDR3 DNA reads as TGTGCCAGCTCACCCGGACGGAGGAACACTGAAGCTTTCTTT.

V is TRBV28 and J is TRBJ2-7; unclear D gene. Deletions cut 3 bases from V and 0 bases from J, with 18 bases between. The germline V gene has CDR1 MDHEN and CDR2 SYDVKM. CDR3 size: 17 residues. CDR3 sequence reads: CASSFPPTGPSSYEQYF. The CDR3 DNA sequence: TGTGCCAGCAGTTTCCCCCCAACCGGGCCTAGCTCCTACGAGCAGTACTTC.

This chain uses TRBV18 with TRBJ2-7; the D is unclear. The germline V and J ends were trimmed by 3 bases and 3 bases, with 9 bases remaining between them. Per the germline V gene, CDR1 is KGHSH and CDR2 is LQKENI. CDR3 length: 13 residues. The CDR3, as DNA: TGTGCCAGCTCACCCCTTGGGGACTACGAGCAGTACTTC. Amino acids: CASSPLGDYEQYF. The full variable domain, completed using reference TRBV18 and TRBJ2-7, is NAGVMQNPRHLVRRRGQEARLRCSPMKGHSHVYWYRQLPEEGLKFMVYLQKENIIDESGMPKERFSAEFPKEGPSILRIQQVVRGDSAAYFCASSPLGDYEQYFGPGTRLTVT.

This chain links TRBV28 with TRBJ1-5; 12 positions match TRBD1. Germline V gene data show CDR1 as MDHEN and CDR2 as SYDVKM. J lost 6 bases, V lost 5 bases, and 8 bases had no gene match. The CDR3 spans 16 residues. The CDR3 DNA sequence: TGTGCCAGCAGTCCCTCCGGGACAGGGGGCTTTCAGCCCCAGCATTTT. This codes for CASSPSGTGGFQPQHF.

The chain uses TRBV6-1 and TRBJ2-5; no clear D. Trimming removed 6 bases from V and 1 base from J, with 12 bases in between. This CDR3 comprises 14 residues. Germline lookup yields CDR1 MNHNS and CDR2 SASEGT. Here the CDR3 DNA reads TGTGCCAGCAGCCCCAGATGGAGCCAAGAGACCCAGTACTTC. It codes for CASSPRWSQETQYF.

The rearrangement links TRBV28 to TRBJ2-5, with D perhaps given as TRBD1 or TRBD2 (6 bases each). V gave up 6 bases and J gave up 3 bases, with 23 bases separating them. The CDR3 runs 17 residues. CDR1 is MDHEN and CDR2 is SYDVKM in the germline V gene. CDR3 amino acids: CASSVRLQGGVEETQYF. DNA of the CDR3: TGTGCCAGCAGCGTACGCTTACAGGGAGGAGTTGAAGAGACCCAGTACTTC. Based on the CDR3 plus reference TRBV28 and TRBJ2-5, the full variable domain is DVKVTQSSRYLVKRTGEKVFLECVQDMDHENMFWYRQDPGLGLRLIYFSYDVKMKEKGDIPEGYSVSREKKERFSLILESASTNQTSMYLCASSVRLQGGVEETQYFGPGTRLLVL.

This clone was counted once. CDR3 sequence reads: CASRLTGANVLTF. CDR3 nucleotides: TGTGCCAGCAGGTTAACTGGGGCCAACGTCCTGACTTTC. The chain combines TRBV2 with TRBJ2-6; the D is unclear. V was cut by 6 bases and J by 2 bases, with 5 bases left in between. This CDR3 contains 13 residues. Germline values: CDR1 SNHLY, CDR2 FYNNEI. Supplemented by reference TRBV2 and TRBJ2-6, the full variable domain reads EPEVTQTPSHQVTQMGQEVILRCVPISNHLYFYWYRQILGQKVEFLVSFYNNEISEKSEIFDDQFSVERPDGSNFTLKIRSTKLEDSAMYFCASRLTGANVLTFGAGSRLTVL.

V gene TRBV28 combines with J gene TRBJ2-1; 7 positions agree with TRBD2. Germline V CDR1 and CDR2: MDHEN, SYDVKM. The trim removed 3 bases at V and 8 bases at J, leaving 7 bases unmatched. The CDR3 loop spans 14 amino acids. The CDR3 reads CASSFVGGPHEQFF. The CDR3 DNA reads TGTGCCAGCAGTTTCGTGGGAGGGCCCCATGAGCAGTTCTTC.

The rearrangement joins TRBV9 to TRBJ1-2; no clear D. This CDR3 spans 12 amino acids. The V and J ends lost 3 bases and 8 bases respectively, with 11 bases between them. The V gene's germline CDR1 is SGDLS and CDR2 YYNGEE. The DNA for the CDR3 is TGTGCCAGCAGCGGCTTAGCGGGAGGCTACACCTTC. Translating gives CASSGLAGGYTF.

The gene calls are TRBV15 and TRBJ2-4; unclear D gene. V was trimmed by 1 base and J by 1 base, leaving 14 bases between them. The CDR3 loop spans 17 amino acids. Looked up from germline, CDR1 is LNHNV and CDR2 is YYDKDF (reference sequence). For the CDR3, the DNA is TGTGCCACCAGCAGAGTACAGCACTCGGCGGCCAAAAACATTCAGTACTTC. Its protein is CATSRVQHSAAKNIQYF.

The chain carries TRBV5-1 and TRBJ2-7; TRBD1 aligns across 10 bases. Germline CDR1 SGHRS, CDR2 YFSETQ. There are 13 residues in the CDR3. J was trimmed by 3 bases and V by 3 bases; bases with no gene match: 0. CDR3 residues: CASSWTGGYEQYF. CDR3 nucleotide sequence: TGCGCCAGCAGCTGGACAGGGGGCTACGAGCAGTACTTC.

The table lists this clone with a few counts. The chain joins TRBV15 to TRBJ2-4; 7 nucleotides match TRBD1. Germline assignment: CDR1 LNHNV and CDR2 YYDKDF (reference sequence). V lost 8 bases to trimming and J lost 9 bases; unmatched junction nucleotides: 10. CDR3 size: 13 residues. CDR3: CATAGARGIIQYF. In DNA, the CDR3 is TGTGCCACCGCGGGCGCCAGGGGGATCATTCAGTACTTC.

The chain is built from TRBV7-2 and TRBJ2-1; TRBD2 matches 10 bases. Germline assignment: CDR1 SGHTA and CDR2 FQGNSA. Trimming cost V 2 bases and J 4 bases; bases outside gene matches: 2. This CDR3 has 15 residues. CDR3: CASSLLAGVYNEQFF. The CDR3, as DNA: TGTGCCAGCAGCTTACTAGCGGGAGTTTACAATGAGCAGTTCTTC.

This chain connects TRBV18 to TRBJ2-7; D gene unclear. CDR1 is KGHSH, CDR2 LQKENI, per germline. The CDR3 consists of 12 residues. Trimming shortened V by 4 bases and J by 0 bases, and 4 bases separated the two germline ends. Here the CDR3 reads CASSRSSYEQYF. Here the CDR3 DNA reads TGTGCCAGCTCACGAAGCTCCTACGAGCAGTACTTC.

V gene TRBV6-1 combines with J gene TRBJ2-1; 11 nucleotides line up with TRBD2. The CDR3 sequence is 15 residues long. Germline-derived CDR1 and CDR2 are MNHNS and SASEGT. The V segment lost 5 bases and the J segment 9 bases; nucleotides outside the gene matches: 9. The CDR3: CASSQTSGSLGEQFF. The CDR3 DNA is TGTGCCAGCAGTCAAACTAGCGGGAGTTTGGGTGAGCAGTTCTTC.

This clone has a single count. For the CDR3, the DNA is TGTGCCAGCAACGGAGGGACTAGCGGCTACAATGAGCAGTTCTTC. As protein: CASNGGTSGYNEQFF. The rearrangement uses TRBV6-1 and TRBJ2-1; TRBD2 matches 11 bases. V was clipped by 7 bases and J by 3 bases; unmatched bases: 5. This CDR3 spans 15 amino acids. Germline V CDR1 and CDR2: MNHNS, SASEGT.

The chain recombines TRBV5-5 with TRBJ2-3, with D unresolved. Germline-derived CDR1 and CDR2 are SGHKS and YYEKEE (reference sequence). This CDR3 is 12 amino acids long. Trimming removed 0 bases from V and 5 bases from J, with 4 bases in between. The CDR3 sequence: CASSLGGDTQYF. CDR3 nucleotide sequence: TGTGCCAGCAGCTTGGGAGGAGATACGCAGTATTTT.

The chain recombines TRBV19 with TRBJ1-1, with D maybe TRBD1 (6 bases). CDR1 and CDR2 from the germline V gene are LNHDA and SQIVND (reference sequence). Trimming removed 2 bases from V and 3 bases from J, with 10 bases in between. The CDR3 totals 14 residues. CDR3 in amino acids: CASSILEGDTEAFF. In DNA, the CDR3 is TGTGCCAGTAGTATATTAGAGGGGGACACTGAAGCTTTCTTT.

This clone was detected once. CDR3 amino acids: CASSVQAGSSYNEQFF. The CDR3 DNA is TGTGCCAGCAGCGTCCAAGCGGGGAGCTCCTACAATGAGCAGTTCTTC. The rearrangement joins TRBV9 to TRBJ2-1, with 7 bases fitting TRBD2. Germline loops: CDR1 SGDLS, CDR2 YYNGEE. This CDR3 has 16 amino acids. Trimming at V came to 2 bases and at J to 0 bases, leaving 5 bases not matched to a gene.

V is TRBV13 and J is TRBJ1-6; TRBD1 is a possible D gene (5 bases). This CDR3 is built from 16 residues. Between the trimmed V and J ends, which lost 3 bases and 4 bases, there was a span of 13 bases. The V gene's germline CDR1 is PRHDT and CDR2 FYEKMQ (reference sequence). CDR3 sequence: CASSFRDLGYNSPLHF. The CDR3 DNA is TGTGCCAGCAGCTTCCGGGACCTCGGGTATAATTCACCCCTCCACTTT.

The chain recombines TRBV6-1 with TRBJ2-1, with TRBD2 identical over 13 bases. After removal of 8 bases from V and 8 bases from J, the junction contained 9 bases not matched to a gene. Germline V CDR1 and CDR2: MNHNS, SASEGT. The CDR3 has 15 amino acids. CDR3 coding DNA: TGTGCCAGCGGGCGGACTAGCGGGAGTAGTGATGAGCAGTTCTTC. It codes for CASGRTSGSSDEQFF.

CDR3 sequence reads: CSVMTGTNTEAFF. CDR3 nucleotides: TGCAGCGTTATGACAGGGACTAACACTGAAGCTTTCTTT. The chain is built from TRBV29-1 and TRBJ1-1, with 7 bases fitting TRBD1. The ends lost 5 bases at V and 2 bases at J; junction bases unmatched: 5. Germline V lookup: CDR1 SQVTM, CDR2 ANQGSEA. The CDR3 runs 13 residues.

This chain joins TRBV6-5 and TRBJ2-5; D unclear. The V gene lost 6 bases and the J gene lost 0 bases, with 11 bases spanning the gap. This CDR3 has 14 amino acids. Germline V gives CDR1 MNHEY, CDR2 SVGAGI. The CDR3 DNA reads TGTGCCAGCAGGAGAGACGGGTACCAAGAGACCCAGTACTTC. Its protein product is CASRRDGYQETQYF.

The gene calls are TRBV13 and TRBJ2-3, with 9 bases fitting TRBD2. Germline CDR1 is PRHDT and CDR2 is FYEKMQ (reference sequence). Losses at the gene ends were 2 bases for V and 0 bases for J; bases not matched to a gene: 0. This CDR3 is 15 amino acids long. In DNA form, the CDR3 reads TGTGCCAGCAGCTTAACTAGCGGGAGCACAGATACGCAGTATTTT. The encoded protein is CASSLTSGSTDTQYF.

The gene calls are TRBV10-3 and TRBJ2-3; the match to TRBD1 covers 10 bases. Germline values: CDR1 ENHRY, CDR2 SYGVKD. This CDR3 comprises 14 residues. The V and J ends lost 8 bases and 7 bases, in that order; junction bases with no gene match: 9. CDR3 protein: CAIEDGGQGNTQYF. The CDR3 coding sequence is TGTGCCATCGAGGACGGGGGACAGGGGAATACGCAGTATTTT.

The CDR3 DNA sequence: TGTGCCAGCAGCGTAGGTCCAGTGGGTGAGACCCAGTACTTC. It translates to CASSVGPVGETQYF. V is TRBV9 and J is TRBJ2-5, with unresolved D. The V gene's germline CDR1 is SGDLS and CDR2 YYNGEE. This CDR3 comprises 14 residues. V was shortened by 0 bases and J by 5 bases, with 11 bases between the two germline ends.

The genes are TRBV2 and TRBJ1-6; 7 nucleotides align to TRBD1. The trim removed 3 bases at V and 9 bases at J, leaving 5 bases unmatched. This CDR3 comprises 14 residues. CDR1 is SNHLY and CDR2 is FYNNEI in the germline V gene. Here the CDR3 DNA reads TGTGCCAGCAGTGAGGAAGGGGGCGGTTCACCCCTCCACTTT. It translates to CASSEEGGGSPLHF. Full variable domain (rest looked up from reference TRBV2 and TRBJ1-6): EPEVTQTPSHQVTQMGQEVILRCVPISNHLYFYWYRQILGQKVEFLVSFYNNEISEKSEIFDDQFSVERPDGSNFTLKIRSTKLEDSAMYFCASSEEGGGSPLHFGNGTRLTVT.

The chain uses TRBV6-5 and TRBJ2-4, with 8 bases lining up with TRBD2. Per germline, CDR1 MNHEY and CDR2 SVGAGI. The trim removed 5 bases at V and 8 bases at J, leaving 11 bases unmatched. This CDR3 has 15 amino acids. CDR3 nucleotide sequence: TGTGCCAGCAGTCGGGACGGGAGGGGTCAAGACATTCAGTACTTC. Translated, it gives CASSRDGRGQDIQYF.

This clone was counted once. The DNA of the CDR3 is TGCGCCAGCAGCTTAACCCGTAGGCAGGAAGGAGAGACCCAGTACTTC. This translates into CASSLTRRQEGETQYF. V and J are TRBV5-1 and TRBJ2-5; D remains ambiguous. There are 16 residues in the CDR3. Trimming left V 2 bases short and J 4 bases short, with 18 bases between. CDR1 and CDR2 from the germline V gene are SGHRS and YFSETQ.

This clone was picked up one time. This chain joins TRBV6-5 and TRBJ1-1; 9 bases agree with TRBD1. Looked up from germline, CDR1 is MNHEY and CDR2 is SVGAGI. V lost 4 bases, J lost 5 bases, and 5 bases stayed unmatched. The CDR3 has 14 residues. This chain's CDR3 is CASSSTGGWTEAFF. The CDR3 coding sequence is TGTGCCAGCAGTTCCACAGGGGGCTGGACTGAAGCTTTCTTT.

The rearrangement uses TRBV29-1 and TRBJ2-1; D not resolved. CDR1 and CDR2 from the germline V gene are SQVTM and ANQGSEA. The CDR3 spans 12 residues. The V gene lost 3 bases and the J gene lost 6 bases, with 9 bases spanning the gap. CDR3 residues: CSVEAGFNEQFF. CDR3 coding DNA: TGCAGCGTTGAGGCCGGGTTCAATGAGCAGTTCTTC.

Of note for this clone: The same CDR3 can be traced to other DNA sequences in this sample. The chain joins TRBV9 to TRBJ1-4, with 10 nucleotides matching TRBD1. Germline CDR1 reads SGDLS; CDR2 reads YYNGEE. V shed 0 bases and J 7 bases; nucleotides not matched to a gene: 6. This CDR3 spans 16 amino acids. The CDR3 protein is CASSVGPGTGVEKLFF. CDR3 in DNA: TGTGCCAGCAGCGTAGGGCCTGGGACAGGGGTTGAAAAACTGTTTTTT.